Listed here are 26 T cell receptor beta chains from one sample, sequenced in a study of blood T cell repertoires in COVID-19. Clones were read by immunoSEQ multiplex PCR, and TCRdb kept only the in-frame ones, dropping some. The table has approximately 230,000 clones, 80% to 90% seen once. What was sequenced was PBMCs or T cells enriched from blood (not recorded which). These receptors were collected from a young man who had recovered from COVID-19.

The chain combines TRBV6-1 with TRBJ1-5; D is unresolved. Germline-derived CDR1 and CDR2 are MNHNS and SASEGT. The CDR3 is 13 residues long. Between the trimmed V and J ends, which lost 2 bases and 9 bases, there was a span of 11 bases. The CDR3 coding sequence is TGTGCCAGCAGTGAATATCCAGTCCGGCCCCAGCATTTT. It is translated as CASSEYPVRPQHF.

V is TRBV19 and J is TRBJ2-1, with 7 bases fitting TRBD1. The V gene's germline CDR1 is LNHDA and CDR2 SQIVND (reference sequence). Trimming removed 5 bases from V and 0 bases from J; junction bases left unmatched: 10. The CDR3 totals 17 residues. CDR3 in DNA: TGTGCCAGTAGTCCCCCCAGACAGGGCAGCTCCTACAATGAGCAGTTCTTC. This translates into CASSPPRQGSSYNEQFF. Drawing the rest from reference TRBV19 and TRBJ2-1, the complete variable domain is DGGITQSPKYLFRKEGQNVTLSCEQNLNHDAMYWYRQDPGQGLRLIYYSQIVNDFQKGDIAEGYSVSREKKESFPLTVTSAQKNPTAFYLCASSPPRQGSSYNEQFFGPGTRLTVL.

The V and J genes are TRBV29-1 and TRBJ1-2; weak D call: TRBD1 (5 bases). The CDR3 sequence is 11 residues long. Looked up from germline, CDR1 is SQVTM and CDR2 is ANQGSEA. Trimming stripped 5 bases from V and 6 bases from J, with 10 bases between. As DNA, the CDR3 is TGCAGCGTTCCTGGCAGGGATGGCTACACCTTC. Its protein is CSVPGRDGYTF.

The chain carries TRBV27 and TRBJ2-1; 9 bases agree with TRBD1. Germline V gene lookup returns CDR1 MNHEY and CDR2 SMNVEV (reference sequence). The ends lost 6 bases at V and 10 bases at J; junction bases unmatched: 10. CDR3 length equals 14 residues. CDR3 loop: CASSKPPGQGEQFF. DNA of the CDR3: TGTGCCAGCAGCAAGCCCCCGGGACAGGGCGAGCAGTTCTTC.

V is TRBV6-5 and J is TRBJ1-2; 7 bases align to TRBD1. Unmatched junction bases numbered 9, after V lost 3 bases and J lost 5 bases. This CDR3 is 15 amino acids long. Germline V gene sequence: CDR1 MNHEY, CDR2 SVGAGI. The CDR3, as DNA: TGTGCCAGCAGTTATTCGCCCGACAGGGAGTATGGCTACACCTTC. Amino acid sequence: CASSYSPDREYGYTF.

The V gene is TRBV5-1, the J gene TRBJ1-1; D is ambiguous. V lost 0 bases and J 4 bases, leaving 13 bases between the germline ends. In germline, CDR1 is SGHRS, CDR2 YFSETQ. The CDR3 loop spans 15 amino acids. The CDR3 spells CASSLGQPSLTEAFF. The DNA for the CDR3 is TGCGCCAGCAGCTTGGGACAACCATCGCTCACTGAAGCTTTCTTT.

In its sample, this clone was seen once. The CDR3 DNA reads TGTGCCAGCAGGCGCCTGGGACATAACAATGAGCAGTTCTTC. This translates into CASRRLGHNNEQFF. The chain carries TRBV7-2 and TRBJ2-1; a possible D gene is TRBD1 (6 bases). Trimming pared 6 bases from V and 5 bases from J, leaving 14 bases between. Germline V gene data show CDR1 as SGHTA and CDR2 as FQGNSA. The CDR3 is 14 residues long.

This chain links TRBV5-6 with TRBJ2-7, with 7 bases aligning to TRBD1. The V and J ends lost 4 bases and 1 base, in that order; junction bases with no gene match: 8. CDR3 length: 15 residues. Germline loops: CDR1 SGHDT, CDR2 YYEEEE. The CDR3 protein is CASSNRGRASYEQYF. CDR3 bases: TGTGCCAGCAGCAACAGGGGCCGAGCTTCCTACGAGCAGTACTTC.

The chain carries TRBV12-3 or TRBV12-4 and TRBJ1-6; D call uncertain. The CDR3 runs 12 residues. V gave up 6 bases and J gave up 14 bases, with 14 bases separating them. CDR3 residues: CASRGDSEALHF. CDR3 DNA: TGTGCCAGCAGGGGTGATAGCGAGGCCCTCCACTTT.

The gene calls are TRBV4-1 and TRBJ2-5; 9 nucleotides match TRBD2. With 0 bases clipped from V and 3 bases from J, the junction kept 5 bases outside the gene matches. The CDR3 is 16 amino acids. CDR1 MGHRA and CDR2 YSYEKL come from the germline V gene. The CDR3 loop is CASSQDSGLAKETQYF. As DNA, the CDR3 is TGCGCCAGCAGCCAAGATTCCGGACTAGCGAAAGAGACCCAGTACTTC.

This chain uses TRBV20-1 with TRBJ2-1, with D unresolved. There are 11 residues in the CDR3. Germline CDR1 is DFQATT and CDR2 is SNEGSKA (reference sequence). V was shortened by 5 bases and J by 7 bases, with 9 bases between the two germline ends. The CDR3, as DNA: TGCAGTGCTTCGGTTCCGAATGAGCAGTTCTTC. Translated: CSASVPNEQFF.

The chain combines TRBV7-9 with TRBJ2-5; D might be TRBD1 (6 bases). CDR1 is SEHNR, CDR2 FQNEAQ, per germline (reference sequence). The CDR3 extends over 15 amino acids. V was clipped by 5 bases and J by 4 bases, with 17 bases between them. The CDR3 spells CASSPDVSGAETQYF. The CDR3 bases are TGTGCCAGCAGCCCAGACGTTTCAGGGGCAGAGACCCAGTACTTC.

The V and J genes are TRBV2 and TRBJ1-5, with D unresolved. Germline V CDR1 and CDR2: SNHLY, FYNNEI. V was shortened by 1 base and J by 0 bases, with 10 bases between the two germline ends. This CDR3 is 16 amino acids long. The chain's CDR3 is CASSEDGSYSNQPQHF. CDR3 DNA: TGTGCCAGCAGTGAAGACGGGTCTTATAGCAATCAGCCCCAGCATTTT.

The CDR3 loop is CASSSRWTGGNEQFF. CDR3 nucleotides: TGTGCCAGCAGCTCCAGATGGACAGGGGGGAATGAGCAGTTCTTC. This chain joins TRBV5-8 and TRBJ2-1, with 10 bases identical to TRBD1. V was pared by 3 bases and J by 7 bases, with 7 bases of the junction left unmatched. Germline V gene lookup returns CDR1 SGHTS and CDR2 YDEGEE. The CDR3 has 15 amino acids.

This rearrangement joins TRBV5-5 to TRBJ1-1; 9 nucleotides agree with TRBD1. The CDR3 loop spans 17 amino acids. The V gene end was trimmed by 3 bases and the J gene end by 0 bases; junction bases not matched to a gene: 9. The germline CDR1 and CDR2 sequences are SGHKS and YYEKEE (reference sequence). CDR3 in DNA: TGTGCCAGCAGCTGGGGGACAGGGCGCACAATGAACACTGAAGCTTTCTTT. Translating it yields CASSWGTGRTMNTEAFF.

This clone was counted a single time. The chain uses TRBV10-1 and TRBJ1-1, with TRBD1 as a possible D gene (6 bases). The CDR3 runs to 12 residues. Trimming cost V 2 bases and J 8 bases, with 9 bases left between them. The germline gives CDR1 WNHNN, CDR2 SYGVQD (reference sequence). The CDR3 DNA is TGCGCCAGCAGTGAGGCGGGGGGCGAAGCTTTCTTT. Amino acids: CASSEAGGEAFF.

The chain uses TRBV5-5 and TRBJ1-6; D gene ambiguous. CDR3 length: 12 amino acids. Germline-derived CDR1 and CDR2 are SGHKS and YYEKEE (reference sequence). Trimming shortened V by 2 bases and J by 11 bases, and 8 bases separated the two germline ends. CDR3 sequence: CASSLDMAPLHF. The DNA of the CDR3 is TGTGCCAGCAGCTTAGACATGGCACCCCTCCACTTT.

The chain carries TRBV30 and TRBJ1-3, with 7 bases matching TRBD1. CDR1 and CDR2 from the germline V gene are GTSNPN and SVGIG (reference sequence). The CDR3 runs to 14 residues. Germline trimming cut 4 bases from V and 0 bases from J; bases unmatched to any gene: 3. The CDR3 loop is CAWTRGISGNTIYF. The CDR3 DNA reads TGTGCCTGGACCAGGGGGATCTCTGGAAACACCATATATTTT.

The chain carries TRBV3-1 (or the pseudogene TRBV3-2) and TRBJ1-2; 7 bases are a match to TRBD1. V lost 4 bases and J lost 4; bases outside the gene matches: 3. The CDR3 has 13 amino acids. Germline CDR1 is LGHDT and CDR2 is YNNKEL (reference sequence). The DNA for the CDR3 is TGTGCCAGCAGCCGCAGGGGGACCTATGGCTACACCTTC. Its translation: CASSRRGTYGYTF.

V is TRBV2 and J is TRBJ1-2; TRBD1 matches 11 bases. This CDR3 is 21 amino acids long. Germline V gene lookup returns CDR1 SNHLY and CDR2 FYNNEI. V lost 10 bases and J lost 4; bases outside the gene matches: 29. The CDR3 DNA follows: TGTGCCATCACGAATGGCGCAGGGACAGGGGGAACCCGAACGCCTGGCTATGGCTACACCTTC. Protein product: CAITNGAGTGGTRTPGYGYTF.

The rearrangement links TRBV20-1 to TRBJ2-3; tentative D call: TRBD2 (5 bases). The V and J ends lost 3 bases and 1 base respectively, with 11 bases between them. Germline CDR1 is DFQATT and CDR2 is SNEGSKA (reference sequence). The CDR3 loop spans 14 amino acids. This chain's CDR3 is CSASSGGGTDTQYF. As DNA, the CDR3 is TGCAGTGCTAGTTCAGGAGGAGGCACAGATACGCAGTATTTT.

The chain carries TRBV28 and TRBJ1-6; 8 positions match TRBD1. The CDR3 sequence is 13 residues long. The germline gives CDR1 MDHEN, CDR2 SYDVKM. The V and J ends lost 11 bases and 5 bases, in that order; junction bases with no gene match: 5. This chain's CDR3 is CAGQGYNNSPLHF. The DNA for the CDR3 is TGTGCCGGACAGGGTTACAATAATTCACCCCTCCACTTT.

In its sample, this clone was seen once. V is TRBV7-9 and J is TRBJ1-2, with TRBD1 matching 7 bases. This CDR3 region has 15 residues. Trimming removed 2 bases from V and 0 bases from J; junction bases left unmatched: 3. Germline CDR1 and CDR2: SEHNR and FQNEAQ (reference sequence). The chain's CDR3 is CASSLTGETNYGYTF. As DNA, the CDR3 is TGTGCCAGCAGCTTAACAGGGGAGACTAACTATGGCTACACCTTC.

The V and J genes are TRBV7-2 and TRBJ2-5; 7 bases are a match to TRBD2. CDR3 size: 16 residues. Germline CDR1 reads SGHTA; CDR2 reads FQGNSA. J gave up 1 base and V 5 bases, and 10 bases lay outside the gene matches. The CDR3 is CASSQGQRGLQETQYF. CDR3 coding DNA: TGTGCCAGCAGCCAGGGCCAGCGGGGCCTCCAAGAGACCCAGTACTTC.

CDR3 sequence (DNA): TGTGCCAGCAGGCGCAGGGAAAATGAGCAGTTCTTC. It encodes CASRRRENEQFF. This chain uses TRBV12-3 or TRBV12-4 with TRBJ2-1, with D perhaps TRBD1 (5 bases). The CDR3 totals 12 residues. V was pared by 6 bases and J by 7 bases, with 10 bases between.

V gene TRBV11-3 combines with J gene TRBJ1-2, with D possibly matching TRBD1 (6 bases). Trimming pared 0 bases from V and 1 base from J, leaving 12 bases between. The germline CDR1 and CDR2 sequences are SGHNT and YENEEA. The CDR3 is made up of 16 amino acids. CDR3: CASSLEGGALNYGYTF. Written as DNA, the CDR3 is TGTGCCAGCAGCTTAGAAGGGGGGGCCCTTAACTATGGCTACACCTTC.